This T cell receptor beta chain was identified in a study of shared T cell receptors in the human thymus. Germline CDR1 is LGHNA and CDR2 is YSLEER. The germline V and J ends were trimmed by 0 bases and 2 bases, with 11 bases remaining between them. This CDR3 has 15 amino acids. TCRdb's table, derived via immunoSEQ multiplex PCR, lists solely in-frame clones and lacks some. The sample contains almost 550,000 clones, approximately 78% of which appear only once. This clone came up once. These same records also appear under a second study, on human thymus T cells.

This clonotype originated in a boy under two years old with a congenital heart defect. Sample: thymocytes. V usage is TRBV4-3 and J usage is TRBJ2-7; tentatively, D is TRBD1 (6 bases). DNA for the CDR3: TGCGCCAGCAGCCAAGATTTTGACAGGCCCTACGAGCAGTACTTC. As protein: CASSQDFDRPYEQYF.